This TCR beta chain was sequenced during a study of blood T cell repertoires in COVID-19. Clones were sequenced by immunoSEQ multiplex PCR, and TCRdb holds only the in-frame ones, with some missing. In the table there are 90,000 to 150,000 clones, 82% of which are singletons. This TCR was recovered from a human donor in a cohort sampled during active COVID-19. Sequencing was carried out using peripheral blood.

The CDR3 reads CASSSGFISPYEQYF. In nucleotides, the CDR3 is TGTGCCAGCAGTTCCGGTTTTATATCCCCCTACGAGCAGTACTTC. This chain uses TRBV28 with TRBJ2-7; D is unresolved. The CDR3 has 15 amino acids. Germline V lookup: CDR1 MDHEN, CDR2 SYDVKM. Trimming shortened V by 4 bases and J by 2 bases, and 15 bases separated the two germline ends.